This T cell receptor beta chain came from a study of metastatic and nonmetastatic thyroid tumors. On the study more broadly: Samples came from malignant and benign thyroid patients, and repertoires were compared across blood and tumor or nodule tissue.

Broader study findings: When malignant thyroid tumors were compared with benign nodules, TCR beta diversity was reportedly significantly higher in the malignant tumors. This held in both blood and tumor samples.

The CDR3 covers 16 residues. CDR1 and CDR2 from the germline V gene are SGHAT and FQNNGV. Ahead of thyroid surgery, no patient had received treatment of any kind. Of note for this clone: Its antigen is not known. A read error may account for a junction end that differs from germline.

TCRdb reassembled clones from the PCR reads with MiXCR. The table includes 25,000 to 40,000 clones, about a sixth detected once. This clonotype was obtained from a female donor with papillary thyroid cancer or a benign thyroid nodule (not recorded which). Some clones in this sample may be carry-over from other donors' samples. The chain links TRBV11-2 to TRBJ2-1; 10 bases fit TRBD1. Source material: blood. The CDR3 spells CASSLEGQGSYNEHFF. The DNA for the CDR3 is TGTGCCAGCAGCTTAGAGGGACAGGGGTCTTACAATGAGCATTTCTTC.